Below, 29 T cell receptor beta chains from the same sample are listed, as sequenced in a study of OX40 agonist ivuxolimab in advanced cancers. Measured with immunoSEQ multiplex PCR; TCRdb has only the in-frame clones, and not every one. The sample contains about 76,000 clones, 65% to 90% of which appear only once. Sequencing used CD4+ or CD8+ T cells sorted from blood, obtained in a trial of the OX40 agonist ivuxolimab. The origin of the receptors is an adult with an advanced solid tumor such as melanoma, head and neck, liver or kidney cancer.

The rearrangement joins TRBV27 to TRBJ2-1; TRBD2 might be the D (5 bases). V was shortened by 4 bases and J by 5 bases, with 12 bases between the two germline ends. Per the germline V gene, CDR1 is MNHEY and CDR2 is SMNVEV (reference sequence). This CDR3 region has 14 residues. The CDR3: CASSSWTVDNEQFF. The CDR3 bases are TGTGCCAGCAGTTCTTGGACTGTCGACAATGAGCAGTTCTTC.

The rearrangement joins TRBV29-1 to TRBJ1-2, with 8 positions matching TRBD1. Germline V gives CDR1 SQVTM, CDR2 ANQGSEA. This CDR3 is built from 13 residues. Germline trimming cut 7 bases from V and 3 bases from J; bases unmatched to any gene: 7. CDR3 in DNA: TGCAGCGGGCGGGACAGGATAGACTATGGCTACACCTTC. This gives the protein CSGRDRIDYGYTF.

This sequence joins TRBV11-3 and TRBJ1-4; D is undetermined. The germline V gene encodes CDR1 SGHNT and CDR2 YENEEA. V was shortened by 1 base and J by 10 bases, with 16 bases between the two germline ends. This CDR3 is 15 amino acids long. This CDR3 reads CASSLASGHMGKLFF. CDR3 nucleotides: TGTGCCAGCAGCTTAGCGTCAGGCCATATGGGAAAACTGTTTTTT.

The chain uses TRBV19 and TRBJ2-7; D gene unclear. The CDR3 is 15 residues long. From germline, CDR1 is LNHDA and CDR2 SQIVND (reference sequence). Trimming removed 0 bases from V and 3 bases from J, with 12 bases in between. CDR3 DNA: TGTGCCAGTAGTATAGATCTAAACAGTTACTACGAGCAGTACTTC. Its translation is CASSIDLNSYYEQYF.

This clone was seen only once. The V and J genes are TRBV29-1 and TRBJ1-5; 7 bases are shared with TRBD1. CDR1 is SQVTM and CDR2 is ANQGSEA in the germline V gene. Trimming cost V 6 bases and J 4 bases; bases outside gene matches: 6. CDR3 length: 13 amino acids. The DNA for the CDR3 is TGCAGCGTCCGGACAGGACTGAATCAGCCCCAGCATTTT. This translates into CSVRTGLNQPQHF.

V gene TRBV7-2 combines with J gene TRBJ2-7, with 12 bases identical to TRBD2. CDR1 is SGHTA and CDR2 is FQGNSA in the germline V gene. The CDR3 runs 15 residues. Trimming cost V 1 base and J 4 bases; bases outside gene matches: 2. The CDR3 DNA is TGTGCCAGCAGCTTAGGACTAGCGGGAGTATACGAGCAGTACTTC. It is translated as CASSLGLAGVYEQYF.

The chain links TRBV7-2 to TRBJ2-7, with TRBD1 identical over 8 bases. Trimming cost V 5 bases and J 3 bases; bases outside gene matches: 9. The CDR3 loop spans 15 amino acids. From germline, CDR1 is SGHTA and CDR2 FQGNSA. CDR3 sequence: CASSPWTGSGYEQYF. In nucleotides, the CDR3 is TGTGCCAGCAGCCCTTGGACAGGGAGTGGCTACGAGCAGTACTTC.

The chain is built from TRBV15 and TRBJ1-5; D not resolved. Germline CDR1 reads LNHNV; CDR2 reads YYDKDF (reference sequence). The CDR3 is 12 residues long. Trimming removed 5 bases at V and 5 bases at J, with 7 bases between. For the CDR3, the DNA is TGTGCCACCAGCCGAGCTGATCAGCCCCAGCATTTT. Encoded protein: CATSRADQPQHF.

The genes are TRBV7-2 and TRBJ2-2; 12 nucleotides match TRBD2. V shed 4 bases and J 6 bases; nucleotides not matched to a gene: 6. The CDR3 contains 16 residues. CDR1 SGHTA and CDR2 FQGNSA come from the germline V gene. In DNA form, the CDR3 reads TGTGCCAGCAGCTCCCTAGCGGGAGGGCTATCCGGGGAGCTGTTTTTT. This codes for CASSSLAGGLSGELFF.

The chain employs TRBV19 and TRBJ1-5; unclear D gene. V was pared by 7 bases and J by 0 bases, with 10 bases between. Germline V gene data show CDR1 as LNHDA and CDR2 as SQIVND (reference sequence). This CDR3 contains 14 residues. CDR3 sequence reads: CASNPVHSNQPQHF. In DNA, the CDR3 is TGTGCCAGTAACCCAGTCCATAGCAATCAGCCCCAGCATTTT.

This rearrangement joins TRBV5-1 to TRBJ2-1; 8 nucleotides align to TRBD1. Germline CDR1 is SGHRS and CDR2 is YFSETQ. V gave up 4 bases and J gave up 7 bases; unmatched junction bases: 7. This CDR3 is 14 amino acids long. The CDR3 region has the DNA TGCGCCAGCAGCCCCCGGACAGGGAGTAATGAGCAGTTCTTC. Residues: CASSPRTGSNEQFF.

The CDR3 nucleotides are TGTGCCAGCAGCACAGGGTCGGCTCAGCCCCAGCATTTT. It codes for CASSTGSAQPQHF. The chain recombines TRBV11-2 with TRBJ1-5, with D maybe TRBD1 (6 bases). V gave up 5 bases and J gave up 6 bases, with 11 bases separating them. Germline-derived CDR1 and CDR2 are SGHAT and FQNNGV. The CDR3 is made up of 13 amino acids.

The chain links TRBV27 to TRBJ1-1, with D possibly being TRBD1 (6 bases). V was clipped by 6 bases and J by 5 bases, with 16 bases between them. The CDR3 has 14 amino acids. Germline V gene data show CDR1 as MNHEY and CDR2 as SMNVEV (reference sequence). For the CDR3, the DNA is TGTGCCAGCAGGAACTACAGGGTCGGAACTGAAGCTTTCTTT. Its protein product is CASRNYRVGTEAFF.

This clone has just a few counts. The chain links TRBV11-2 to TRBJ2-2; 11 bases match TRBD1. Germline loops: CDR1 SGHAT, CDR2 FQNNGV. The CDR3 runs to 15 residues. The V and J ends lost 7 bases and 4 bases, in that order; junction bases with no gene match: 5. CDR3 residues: CASNSGTGGTGELFF. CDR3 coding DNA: TGTGCCAGCAACTCCGGGACAGGGGGCACCGGGGAGCTGTTTTTT.

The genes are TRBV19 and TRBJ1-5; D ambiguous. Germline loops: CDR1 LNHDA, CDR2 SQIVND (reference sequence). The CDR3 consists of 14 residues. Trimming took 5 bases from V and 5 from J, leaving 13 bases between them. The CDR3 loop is CASSPRVLDQPQHF. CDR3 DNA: TGTGCCAGTAGTCCGAGAGTATTAGATCAGCCCCAGCATTTT.

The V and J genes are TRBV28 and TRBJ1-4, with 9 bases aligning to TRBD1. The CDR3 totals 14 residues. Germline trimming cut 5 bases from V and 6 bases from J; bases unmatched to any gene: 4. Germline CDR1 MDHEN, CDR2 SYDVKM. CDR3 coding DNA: TGTGCCAGCAGTGCACAGGGGGCGGATGAAAAACTGTTTTTT. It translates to CASSAQGADEKLFF.

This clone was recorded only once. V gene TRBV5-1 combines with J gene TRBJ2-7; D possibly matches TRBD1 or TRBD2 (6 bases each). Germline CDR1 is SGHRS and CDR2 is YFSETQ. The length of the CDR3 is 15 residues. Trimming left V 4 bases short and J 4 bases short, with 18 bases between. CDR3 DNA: TGCGCCAGCAGCCCGGGACTGGGGGGCCTTTACGAGCAGTACTTC. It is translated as CASSPGLGGLYEQYF.

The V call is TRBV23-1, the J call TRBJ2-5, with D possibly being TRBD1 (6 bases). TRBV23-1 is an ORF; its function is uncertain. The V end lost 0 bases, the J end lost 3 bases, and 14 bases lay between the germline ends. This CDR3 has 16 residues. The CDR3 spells CASSQSHRTEEETQYF. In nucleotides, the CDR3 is TGCGCCAGCAGTCAATCACATAGGACAGAAGAAGAGACCCAGTACTTC.

CDR3 nucleotide sequence: TGTGCCAGTAGTATTACGGGCCCCTCCTACAATGAGCAGTTCTTC. It yields the protein CASSITGPSYNEQFF. The chain links TRBV19 to TRBJ2-1; D unclear. Per germline, CDR1 LNHDA and CDR2 SQIVND (reference sequence). The CDR3 has 15 residues. Trimming shortened V by 3 bases and J by 0 bases, and 9 bases separated the two germline ends.

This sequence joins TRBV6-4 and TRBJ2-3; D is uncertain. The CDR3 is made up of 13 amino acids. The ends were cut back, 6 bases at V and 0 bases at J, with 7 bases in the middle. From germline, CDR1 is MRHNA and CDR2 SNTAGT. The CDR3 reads CASSFGSTDTQYF. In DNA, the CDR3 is TGTGCCAGCAGCTTTGGAAGCACAGATACGCAGTATTTT.

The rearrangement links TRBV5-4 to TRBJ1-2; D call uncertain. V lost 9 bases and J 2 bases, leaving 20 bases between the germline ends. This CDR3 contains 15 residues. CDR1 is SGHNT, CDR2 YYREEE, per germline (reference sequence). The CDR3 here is CAITEARKGNYGYTF. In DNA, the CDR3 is TGTGCCATTACGGAGGCGAGAAAGGGAAACTATGGCTACACCTTC.

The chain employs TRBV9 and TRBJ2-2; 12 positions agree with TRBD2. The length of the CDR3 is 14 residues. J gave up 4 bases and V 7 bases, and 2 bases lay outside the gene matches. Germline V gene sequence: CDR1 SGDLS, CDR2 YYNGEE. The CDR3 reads CASELAGGTGELFF. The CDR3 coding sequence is TGTGCCAGCGAACTAGCGGGAGGCACCGGGGAGCTGTTTTTT.

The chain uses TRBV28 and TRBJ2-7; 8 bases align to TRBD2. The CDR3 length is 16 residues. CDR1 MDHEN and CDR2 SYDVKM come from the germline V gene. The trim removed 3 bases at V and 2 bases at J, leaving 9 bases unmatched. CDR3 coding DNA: TGTGCCAGCAGTTTCCCTCTGTCGGGAGGGGCCTACGAGCAGTACTTC. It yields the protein CASSFPLSGGAYEQYF.

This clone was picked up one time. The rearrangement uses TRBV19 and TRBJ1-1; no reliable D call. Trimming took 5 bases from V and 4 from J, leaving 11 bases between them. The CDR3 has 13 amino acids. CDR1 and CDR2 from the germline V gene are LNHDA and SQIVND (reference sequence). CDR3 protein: CASSVRAGTEAFF. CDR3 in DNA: TGTGCCAGTAGTGTTCGGGCCGGCACTGAAGCTTTCTTT.

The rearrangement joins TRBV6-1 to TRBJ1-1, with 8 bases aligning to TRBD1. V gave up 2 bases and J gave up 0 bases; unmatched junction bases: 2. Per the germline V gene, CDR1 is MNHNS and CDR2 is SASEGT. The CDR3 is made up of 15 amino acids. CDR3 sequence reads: CASSELGQVNTEAFF. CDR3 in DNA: TGTGCCAGCAGTGAATTGGGACAGGTGAACACTGAAGCTTTCTTT.

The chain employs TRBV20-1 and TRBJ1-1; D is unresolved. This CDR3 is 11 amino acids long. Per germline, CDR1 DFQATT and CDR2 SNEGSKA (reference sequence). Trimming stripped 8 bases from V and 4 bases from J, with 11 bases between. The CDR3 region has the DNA TGCAGTTCCCCCAGGAGCACTGAAGCTTTCTTT. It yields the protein CSSPRSTEAFF.

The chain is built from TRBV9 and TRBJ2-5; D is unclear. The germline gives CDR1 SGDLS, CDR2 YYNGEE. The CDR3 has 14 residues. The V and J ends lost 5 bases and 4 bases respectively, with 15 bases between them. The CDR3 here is CASSSNPSAETQYF. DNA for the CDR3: TGTGCCAGCAGTTCTAATCCGTCTGCAGAGACCCAGTACTTC.

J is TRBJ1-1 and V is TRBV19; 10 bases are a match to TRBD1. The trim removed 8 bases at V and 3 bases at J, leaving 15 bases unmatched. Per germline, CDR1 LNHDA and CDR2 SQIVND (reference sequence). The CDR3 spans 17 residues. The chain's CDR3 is CASRGDRGGGRYTEAFF. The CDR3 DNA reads TGTGCCAGTCGGGGGGACAGGGGAGGTGGAAGGTACACTGAAGCTTTCTTT.

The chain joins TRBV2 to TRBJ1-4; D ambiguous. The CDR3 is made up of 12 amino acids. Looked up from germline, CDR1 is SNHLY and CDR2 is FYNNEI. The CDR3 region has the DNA TGTGCGGCCTCTAGGGCTAATGAAAAACTGTTTTTT. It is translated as CAASRANEKLFF.